This T cell receptor beta chain was sequenced during a study of OX40 agonist ivuxolimab in advanced cancers. Study-wide context: Ivuxolimab was an agonistic, fully human IgG2 monoclonal antibody directed against OX40 (CD134), a costimulatory receptor. The point of sequencing TCRbeta in the periphery was to test whether ivuxolimab changed TCR sequence diversity and drove clonal T-cell expansion. Prior anti-PD-1, anti-PD-L1 or anti-CTLA-4 therapy was permitted, and checkpoint inhibitors had been received by roughly two fifths of dose-escalation patients. The paper covers the monotherapy dose-escalation part of the phase I ivuxolimab trial, which included N of about 50 patients. Partial responses were achieved by three dose-escalation patients, of whom one had hepatocellular carcinoma and two had cutaneous melanoma. Of the 50 to 55 patients in dose escalation, about 19 had hepatocellular carcinoma, about 15 had melanoma, 9 had renal cell carcinoma and 9 had head and neck cancer. A male proportion of around 83% and a mean age of 60 years, ranging from 23 to 79, were recorded for the dose-escalation cohort. Intravenous ivuxolimab was administered to patients every 2 weeks at six dose levels: 0.01, 0.1, 0.3, 1.5, 3 and 10 mg/kg.

Including cysteine and phenylalanine, the CDR3 has 15 amino acids. CDR3 DNA only is kept here, 45 bases in frame from base 1. CDR1 and CDR2 were assigned from the germline V gene (reference sequence) as SGHKS and YYEKEE. The V end loses 0 bases and the J end loses 4 bases, and a stretch of 13 bases separates them. The trial excluded patients who had a history of autoimmune disease or were on systemic immunosuppression. Peripheral blood for TCR sequencing was drawn from every dose cohort at baseline, at cycle 4 day 1 and at cycle 7 day 1. Samples came from an open-label, multicenter, first-in-human phase I dose-escalation trial of ivuxolimab. Adults with locally advanced or metastatic head and neck squamous cell, hepatocellular, melanoma or renal cell carcinoma were enrolled in the trial. Before TCR sequencing, CD4+ T cells and CD8+ T cells from peripheral blood were sorted into separate populations.

The study at large found these results: Partial responders in the 0.1-3.0 mg/kg groups had among the lowest normalized peripheral clonal expansion, especially among CD8+ T cells. At doses of 0.1 to 3.0 mg/kg, clonal expansion of both CD4+ and CD8+ blood T cells was observed from baseline to week 6. The antigen specificity of the clonally expanded peripheral T cells was not determined. After ivuxolimab, more expanded clones were found on average in CD8+ T cells than in CD4+ T cells. Low levels of normalized T-cell clonal expansion were also seen in some nonresponding patients.

Comment on this clone: This clone's antigen is unknown. No much larger clonotype is one base removed from it; base qualities were not supplied.

Genomic DNA was isolated from the sorted cells so that the TCRbeta CDR3 region could be sequenced. TCRbeta CDR3 regions were sequenced using the immunoSEQ Assay. Held by TCRdb, this immuneACCESS table contains in-frame sequences only and omits some clones. Under half of the omission traces to an unresolved V gene where checked; the cause of the rest is unknown. In all, the sample holds tens of thousands of clones, and 82% of those were seen once. The ten largest clones represent about 0.42% of the sample. The clonotype comes from an adult with an advanced solid tumor such as melanoma, head and neck, liver or kidney cancer. The chain is encoded by TRBV5-5 joined to TRBJ1-2; a weak D assignment points to TRBD1 (6 bases agree). Specimen: CD4+ or CD8+ T cells sorted from blood, collected in a trial of the OX40 agonist ivuxolimab. Read as DNA, the sequence is TGTGCCAGCAGCTTGGAGCGACAGGTACGCTATGGCTACACCTTC. The encoded protein is CASSLERQVRYGYTF.